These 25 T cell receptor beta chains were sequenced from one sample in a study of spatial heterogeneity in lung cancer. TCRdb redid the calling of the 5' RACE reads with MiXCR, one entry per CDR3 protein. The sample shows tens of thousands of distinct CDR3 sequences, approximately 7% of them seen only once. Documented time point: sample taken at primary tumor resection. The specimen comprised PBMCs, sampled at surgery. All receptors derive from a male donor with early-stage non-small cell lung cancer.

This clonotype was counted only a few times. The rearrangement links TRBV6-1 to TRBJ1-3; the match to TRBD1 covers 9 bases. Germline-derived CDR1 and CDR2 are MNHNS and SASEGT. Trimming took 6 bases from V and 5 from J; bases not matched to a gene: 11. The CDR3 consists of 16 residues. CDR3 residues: CASSGDRVSERNTIYF. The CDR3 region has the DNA TGTGCCAGCAGCGGGGACAGGGTTTCGGAAAGAAACACCATATATTTT.

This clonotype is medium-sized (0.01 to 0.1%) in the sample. CDR3 nucleotide sequence: TGCAGTGCCCTGGAGGCAGATACGCAGTATTTT. Its translation is CSALEADTQYF. This chain connects TRBV20-1 to TRBJ2-3; maybe TRBD2 (5 bases). The germline V gene has CDR1 DFQATT and CDR2 SNEGSKA (reference sequence). This CDR3 is 11 amino acids long. V shed 6 bases and J shed 4 bases, with 8 bases lying between them.

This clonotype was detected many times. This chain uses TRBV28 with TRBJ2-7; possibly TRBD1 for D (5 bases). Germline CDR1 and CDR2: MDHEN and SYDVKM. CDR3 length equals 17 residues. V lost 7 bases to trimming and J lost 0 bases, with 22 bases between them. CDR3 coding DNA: TGTGCCAGCAAATCGGGTGGTACAGGCTACTCCTCCTACGAGCAGTACTTC. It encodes CASKSGGTGYSSYEQYF.

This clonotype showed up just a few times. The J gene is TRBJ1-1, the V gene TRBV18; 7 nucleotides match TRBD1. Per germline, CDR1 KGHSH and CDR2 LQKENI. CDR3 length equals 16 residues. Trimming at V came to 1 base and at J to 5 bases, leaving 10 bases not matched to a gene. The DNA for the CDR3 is TGTGCCAGCTCACCACTGGGGAGACAGGGTCAAACTGAAGCTTTCTTT. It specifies CASSPLGRQGQTEAFF.

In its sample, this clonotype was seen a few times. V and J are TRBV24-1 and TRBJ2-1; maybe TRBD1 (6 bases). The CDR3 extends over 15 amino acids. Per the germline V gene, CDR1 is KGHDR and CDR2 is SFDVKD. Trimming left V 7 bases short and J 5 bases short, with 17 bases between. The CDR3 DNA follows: TGTGCCACCAGCAATCTGGGACGGGACAACAATGAGCAGTTCTTC. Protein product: CATSNLGRDNNEQFF.

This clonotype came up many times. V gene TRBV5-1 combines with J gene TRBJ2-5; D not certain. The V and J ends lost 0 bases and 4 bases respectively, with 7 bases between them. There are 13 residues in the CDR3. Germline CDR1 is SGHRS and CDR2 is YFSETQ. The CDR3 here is CASSLGLLETQYF. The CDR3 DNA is TGCGCCAGCAGCTTGGGACTGTTAGAGACCCAGTACTTC. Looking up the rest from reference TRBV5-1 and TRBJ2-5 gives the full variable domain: KAGVTQTPRYLIKTRGQQVTLSCSPISGHRSVSWYQQTPGQGLQFLFEYFSETQRNKGNFPGRFSGRQFSNSRSEMNVSTLELGDSALYLCASSLGLLETQYFGPGTRLLVL.

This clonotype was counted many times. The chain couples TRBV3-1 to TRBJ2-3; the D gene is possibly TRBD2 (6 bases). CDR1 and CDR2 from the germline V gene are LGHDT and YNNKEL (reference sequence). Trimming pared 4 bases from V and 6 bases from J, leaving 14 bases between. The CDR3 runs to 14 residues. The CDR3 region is CASSRGAAADTQYF. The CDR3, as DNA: TGTGCCAGCAGCCGCGGGGCCGCGGCGGATACGCAGTATTTT.

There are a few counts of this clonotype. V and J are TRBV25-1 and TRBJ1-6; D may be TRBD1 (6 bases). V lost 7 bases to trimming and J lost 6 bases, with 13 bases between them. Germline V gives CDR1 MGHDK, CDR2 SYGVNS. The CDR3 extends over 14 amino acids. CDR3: CASTPDRLNSPLHF. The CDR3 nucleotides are TGTGCCAGCACTCCGGACAGACTTAATTCACCCCTCCACTTT.

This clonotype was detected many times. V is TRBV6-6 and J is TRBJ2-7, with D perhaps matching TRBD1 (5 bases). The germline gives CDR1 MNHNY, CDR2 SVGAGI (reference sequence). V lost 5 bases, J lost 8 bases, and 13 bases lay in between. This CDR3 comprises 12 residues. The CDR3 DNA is TGTGCCAGCAGTCTGGGGCATGAGAAGCAGTACGTC. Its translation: CASSLGHEKQYV.

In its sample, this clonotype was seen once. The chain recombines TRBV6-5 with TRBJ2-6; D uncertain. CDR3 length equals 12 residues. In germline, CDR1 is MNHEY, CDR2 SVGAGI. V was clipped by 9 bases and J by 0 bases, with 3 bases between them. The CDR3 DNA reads TGTGCCAGTAGCTCTGGGGCCAACGTCCTGACTTTC. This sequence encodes CASSSGANVLTF.

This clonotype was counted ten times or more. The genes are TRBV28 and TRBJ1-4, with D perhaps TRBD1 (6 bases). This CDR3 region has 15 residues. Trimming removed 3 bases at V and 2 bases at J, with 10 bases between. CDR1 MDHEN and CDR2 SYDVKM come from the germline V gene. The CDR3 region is CASSLGGLTNEKLFF. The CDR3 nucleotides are TGTGCCAGCAGTTTGGGGGGCTTGACTAATGAAAAACTGTTTTTT.

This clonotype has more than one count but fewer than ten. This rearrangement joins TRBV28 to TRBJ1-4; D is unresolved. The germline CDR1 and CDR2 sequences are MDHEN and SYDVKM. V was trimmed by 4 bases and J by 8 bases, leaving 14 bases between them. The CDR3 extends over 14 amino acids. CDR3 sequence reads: CASSSPGLREKLFF. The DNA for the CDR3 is TGTGCCAGCAGTTCTCCGGGATTGCGGGAAAAACTGTTTTTT.

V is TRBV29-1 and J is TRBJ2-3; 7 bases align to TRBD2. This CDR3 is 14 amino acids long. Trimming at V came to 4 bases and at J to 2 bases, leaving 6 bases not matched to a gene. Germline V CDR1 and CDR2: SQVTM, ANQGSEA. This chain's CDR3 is CSVVDGLDTDTQYF. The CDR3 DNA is TGCAGCGTTGTAGACGGACTAGACACAGATACGCAGTATTTT.

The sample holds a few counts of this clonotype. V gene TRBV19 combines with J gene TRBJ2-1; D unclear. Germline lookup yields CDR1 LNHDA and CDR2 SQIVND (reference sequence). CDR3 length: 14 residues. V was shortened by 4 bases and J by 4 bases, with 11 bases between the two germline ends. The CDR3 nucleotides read TGTGCCAGTAGTAGGGATAGGGTTTACAATGAGCAGTTCTTC. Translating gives CASSRDRVYNEQFF.

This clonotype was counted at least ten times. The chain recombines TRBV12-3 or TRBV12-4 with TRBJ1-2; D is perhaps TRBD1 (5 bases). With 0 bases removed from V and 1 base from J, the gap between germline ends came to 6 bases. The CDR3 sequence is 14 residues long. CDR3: CASSLAGGNYGYTF. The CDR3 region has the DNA TGTGCCAGCAGTTTAGCTGGGGGTAACTATGGCTACACCTTC.

The CDR3 DNA reads as TGTGCCAGCAGTTGGGGTCCGGCCTCGGATACGCAGTATTTT. Translation: CASSWGPASDTQYF. V usage is TRBV27 and J usage is TRBJ2-3; no definite D call. The CDR3 extends over 14 amino acids. CDR1 is MNHEY and CDR2 is SMNVEV in the germline V gene (reference sequence). The ends were cut back, 4 bases at V and 6 bases at J, with 14 bases in the middle.

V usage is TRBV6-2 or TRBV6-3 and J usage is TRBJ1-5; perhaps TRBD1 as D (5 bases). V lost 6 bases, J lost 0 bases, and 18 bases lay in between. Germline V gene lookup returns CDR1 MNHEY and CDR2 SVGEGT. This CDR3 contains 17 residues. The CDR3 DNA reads TGTGCCAGCAGCTATCAGACAGTCGGTGTTAGCAATCAGCCCCAGCATTTT. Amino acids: CASSYQTVGVSNQPQHF.

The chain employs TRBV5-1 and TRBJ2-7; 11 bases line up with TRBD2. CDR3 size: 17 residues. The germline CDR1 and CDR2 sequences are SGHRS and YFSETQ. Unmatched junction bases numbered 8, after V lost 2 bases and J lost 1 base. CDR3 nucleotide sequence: TGCGCCAGCAGCTTTGGGACTAGCGGAACGGGGTCCTACGAGCAGTACTTC. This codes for CASSFGTSGTGSYEQYF.

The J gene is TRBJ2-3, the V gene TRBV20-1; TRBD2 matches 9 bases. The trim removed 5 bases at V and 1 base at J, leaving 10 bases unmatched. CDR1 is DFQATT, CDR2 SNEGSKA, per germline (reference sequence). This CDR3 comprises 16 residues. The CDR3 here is CSAALAAGGRTDTQYF. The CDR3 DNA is TGCAGTGCTGCCCTAGCAGCGGGGGGCCGCACAGATACGCAGTATTTT.

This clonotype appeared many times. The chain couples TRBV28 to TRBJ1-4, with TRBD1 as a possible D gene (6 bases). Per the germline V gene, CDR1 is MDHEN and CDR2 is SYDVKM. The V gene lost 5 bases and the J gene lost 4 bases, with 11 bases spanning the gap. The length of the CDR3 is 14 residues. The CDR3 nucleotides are TGTGCCAGCAGTCGGGACACAATTAATGAAAAACTGTTTTTT. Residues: CASSRDTINEKLFF. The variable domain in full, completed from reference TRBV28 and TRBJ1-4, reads DVKVTQSSRYLVKRTGEKVFLECVQDMDHENMFWYRQDPGLGLRLIYFSYDVKMKEKGDIPEGYSVSREKKERFSLILESASTNQTSMYLCASSRDTINEKLFFGSGTQLSVL.

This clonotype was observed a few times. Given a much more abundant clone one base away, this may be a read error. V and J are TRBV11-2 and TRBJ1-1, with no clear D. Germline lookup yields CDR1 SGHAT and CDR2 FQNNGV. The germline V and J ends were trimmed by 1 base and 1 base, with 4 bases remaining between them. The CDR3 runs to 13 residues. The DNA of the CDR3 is TGTGCCAGCAGCTTAGGGGGGAACACTGAAGCTTTCTTT. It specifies CASSLGGNTEAFF. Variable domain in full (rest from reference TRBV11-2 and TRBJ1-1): EAGVAQSPRYKIIEKRQSVAFWCNPISGHATLYWYQQILGQGPKLLIQFQNNGVVDDSQLPKDRFSAERLKGVDSTLKIQPAKLEDSAVYLCASSLGGNTEAFFGQGTRLTVV.

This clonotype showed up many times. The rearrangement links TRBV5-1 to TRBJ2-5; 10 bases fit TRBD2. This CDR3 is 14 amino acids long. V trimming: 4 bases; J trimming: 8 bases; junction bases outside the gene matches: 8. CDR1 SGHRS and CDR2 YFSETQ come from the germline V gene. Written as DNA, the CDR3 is TGCGCCAGCAGCCCCCCCGGGACTAGCGTTACCCAGTACTTC. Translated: CASSPPGTSVTQYF.

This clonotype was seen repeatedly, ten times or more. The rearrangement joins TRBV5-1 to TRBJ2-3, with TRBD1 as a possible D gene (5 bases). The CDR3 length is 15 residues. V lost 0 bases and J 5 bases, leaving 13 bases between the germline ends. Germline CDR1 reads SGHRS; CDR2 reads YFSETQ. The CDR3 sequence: CASSLERPDKDTQYF. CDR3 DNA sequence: TGCGCCAGCAGCTTGGAACGTCCGGACAAAGATACGCAGTATTTT.

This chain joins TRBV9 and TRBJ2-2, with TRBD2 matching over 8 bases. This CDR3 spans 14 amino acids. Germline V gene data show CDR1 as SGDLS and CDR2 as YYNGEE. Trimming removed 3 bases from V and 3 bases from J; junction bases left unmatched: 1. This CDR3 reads CASSARGDTGELFF. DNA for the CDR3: TGTGCCAGCAGCGCGCGGGGGGACACCGGGGAGCTGTTTTTT.

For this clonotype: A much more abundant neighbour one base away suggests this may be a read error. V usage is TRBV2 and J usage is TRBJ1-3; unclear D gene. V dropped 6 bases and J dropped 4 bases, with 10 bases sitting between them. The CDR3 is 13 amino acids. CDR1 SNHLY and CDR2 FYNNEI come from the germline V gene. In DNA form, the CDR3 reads TGTGCCAGCAGGGAGTCTCAGGGAAACACCATATATTTT. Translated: CASRESQGNTIYF.